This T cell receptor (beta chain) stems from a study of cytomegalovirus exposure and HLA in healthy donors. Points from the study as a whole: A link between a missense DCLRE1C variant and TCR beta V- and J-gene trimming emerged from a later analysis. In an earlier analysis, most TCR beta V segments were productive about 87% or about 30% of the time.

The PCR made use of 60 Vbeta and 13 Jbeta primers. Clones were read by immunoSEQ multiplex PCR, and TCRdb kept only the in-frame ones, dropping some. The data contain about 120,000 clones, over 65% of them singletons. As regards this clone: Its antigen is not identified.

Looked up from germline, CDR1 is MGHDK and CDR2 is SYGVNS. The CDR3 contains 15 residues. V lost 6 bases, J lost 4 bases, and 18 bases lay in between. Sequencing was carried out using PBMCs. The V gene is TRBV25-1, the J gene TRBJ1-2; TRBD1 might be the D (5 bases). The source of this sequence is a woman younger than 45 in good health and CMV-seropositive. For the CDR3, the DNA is TGTGCCAGCAGCGAGGCAGGGAAGGGGTCCTATGGCTACACCTTC. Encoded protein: CASSEAGKGSYGYTF.